The source of this T cell receptor (beta chain) is a study of T cell responses to AZD1222 COVID-19 vaccine. Libraries were prepared by immunoSEQ multiplex PCR; TCRdb keeps only in-frame clonotypes and omits some of them. Among about 120,000 clones, around 83% were seen once, and the ten largest hold about 3%. The germline V and J ends were trimmed by 4 bases and 1 base, with 14 bases remaining between them. The CDR3 runs to 15 residues. Germline V lookup: CDR1 LNHDA, CDR2 SQIVND (reference sequence). The TCR sequence derives from an adult who received the AZD1222 COVID-19 vaccine. This chain connects TRBV19 to TRBJ2-7, with a weak D call TRBD2 (5 bases). Source: peripheral blood, taken 28 days after the second AZD1222 dose. CDR3 protein: CASSNAGRDSYEQYF. The CDR3 DNA reads as TGTGCCAGTAGTAACGCGGGCAGAGATTCCTACGAGCAGTACTTC. Full variable domain (rest looked up from reference TRBV19 and TRBJ2-7): DGGITQSPKYLFRKEGQNVTLSCEQNLNHDAMYWYRQDPGQGLRLIYYSQIVNDFQKGDIAEGYSVSREKKESFPLTVTSAQKNPTAFYLCASSNAGRDSYEQYFGPGTRLTVT.